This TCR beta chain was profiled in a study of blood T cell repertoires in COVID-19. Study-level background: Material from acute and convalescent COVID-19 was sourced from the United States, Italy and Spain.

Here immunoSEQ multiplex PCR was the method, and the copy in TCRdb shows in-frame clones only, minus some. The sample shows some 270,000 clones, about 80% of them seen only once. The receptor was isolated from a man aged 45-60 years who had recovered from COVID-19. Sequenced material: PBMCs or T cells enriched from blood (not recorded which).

The CDR3 region is CAISDRNSNQPQHF. CDR3 DNA sequence: TGTGCCATCAGTGACAGGAATAGCAATCAGCCCCAGCATTTT. The chain recombines TRBV10-3 with TRBJ1-5; the D is unclear. Germline CDR1 ENHRY, CDR2 SYGVKD. This CDR3 comprises 14 residues. The V and J ends lost 3 bases and 0 bases respectively, with 6 bases between them.